Below, 3 T cell receptor beta chains from the same sample are listed, as sequenced in a study of T-cell reconstitution after alpha-beta-depleted transplantation in children. Unique molecular identifiers were incorporated when the TCRbeta library was constructed. TCRdb recomputed calls from the PCR reads with MiXCR, one row per CDR3 protein. The sample has about 610,000 distinct CDR3 sequences, over 9.5% seen once. The sample was PBMCs from the stem cell graft donor, taken from the stem cell graft. These receptors all come from a human donor who donated a stem cell graft to a child with acute myeloid leukemia.

A few counts support this clonotype. This chain uses TRBV6-5 with TRBJ1-3, with D perhaps matching TRBD1 (6 bases). Looked up from germline, CDR1 is MNHEY and CDR2 is SVGAGI. The CDR3 is 16 residues long. V was trimmed by 0 bases and J by 1 base, leaving 10 bases between them. CDR3 sequence reads: CASSYSKQGSGNTIYF. The CDR3 DNA reads TGTGCCAGCAGTTACTCTAAACAGGGATCTGGAAACACCATATATTTT.

DNA for the CDR3: TGTGCCAGCAGTTTGCGGCCTTTTCTGGCGGGGGGGGCCGGGGAGCTGTTTTTT. Its translation: CASSLRPFLAGGAGELFF. V usage is TRBV28 and J usage is TRBJ2-2; 9 nucleotides line up with TRBD2. V lost 3 bases and J lost 6; bases outside the gene matches: 14. This CDR3 is built from 18 residues. The germline CDR1 and CDR2 sequences are MDHEN and SYDVKM.

The chain links TRBV6-2 or TRBV6-3 to TRBJ2-7; D is perhaps TRBD1 or TRBD2 (5 bases each). Germline CDR1 is MNHEY and CDR2 is SVGEGT. V lost 5 bases to trimming and J lost 7 bases, with 18 bases between them. CDR3 length: 14 amino acids. CDR3 DNA sequence: TGTGCCAGCAGTAACCTGAGGGGTTCGGGAGAGCAGTACTTC. Translating gives CASSNLRGSGEQYF.